The clone carrying this T cell receptor (beta chain) was recorded a few times. At the DNA level, this CDR3 is encoded by other sequences in the same sample as well. The data originate from a study of beta chain features in type 1 diabetes. The collection from each donor was one heparinised blood draw averaging approximately 110 mL. The CDR3 spans 12 residues. Trimming removed 1 base from V and 1 base from J, with 3 bases in between. Germline lookup yields CDR1 SQVTM and CDR2 ANQGSEA. Of the isolated RNA, all was reverse transcribed, and so the sequenced material was expressed TCRB transcripts. There were approximately 3.7 million reads on average in the naive, central memory and regulatory T cell samples. The protocol was immunoSEQ multiplex PCR, while the TCRdb copy is restricted to in-frame clones and leaves out a portion. This sample has 400,000 to 550,000 clones; about an eighth occur once, and the top ten carry 0.046%.

The TCR was taken from a woman aged 18 to 35 in good health. The sample comprised naive CD4+ T cells from blood. The rearrangement joins TRBV29-1 to TRBJ2-3; D not resolved. The CDR3 coding sequence is TGCAGCGTTGAAGGCGGCACAGATACGCAGTATTTT. Translated: CSVEGGTDTQYF.